The 15 T cell receptor beta chains given below trace back to one sample, sequenced in a study of blood T cell repertoires in COVID-19. Generated by immunoSEQ multiplex PCR, the TCRdb table keeps only in-frame clones and is missing some. Of about 300,000 clones in the sample, roughly 88% were seen once. Input material: peripheral blood. Every receptor here comes from a man between 18 and 35 years old with active or convalescent COVID-19.

The chain links TRBV29-1 to TRBJ1-1; D uncertain. The CDR3 contains 13 residues. The V end was cut by 3 bases, the J end by 1 base, with 9 bases between. Germline V CDR1 and CDR2: SQVTM, ANQGSEA. The CDR3 reads CSVDRRQNTEAFF. The CDR3 DNA reads as TGCAGCGTTGACCGGCGGCAGAACACTGAAGCTTTCTTT.

The V gene is TRBV5-1, the J gene TRBJ1-5, with D tentatively TRBD1 (5 bases). V dropped 4 bases and J dropped 3 bases, with 14 bases sitting between them. The CDR3 length is 15 residues. Germline CDR1 reads SGHRS; CDR2 reads YFSETQ. CDR3 nucleotide sequence: TGCGCCAGCAGCCCGGGTTGGGGGGACAATCAGCCCCAGCATTTT. Translating it yields CASSPGWGDNQPQHF.

The chain uses TRBV9 and TRBJ2-7; weak D call: TRBD1 (6 bases). CDR1 and CDR2 (germline): SGDLS, YYNGEE. The CDR3 extends over 13 amino acids. With 3 bases removed from V and 11 bases from J, the gap between germline ends came to 18 bases. CDR3: CASSADLGHEKYF. The CDR3 coding sequence is TGTGCCAGCAGCGCCGACTTGGGACATGAAAAGTACTTC.

The chain is built from TRBV7-2 and TRBJ1-2, with D uncertain. The germline V gene has CDR1 SGHTA and CDR2 FQGNSA. This CDR3 contains 15 residues. V was pared by 3 bases and J by 6 bases, with 17 bases between. The CDR3 bases are TGTGCCAGCAGCTTTAAATGGGAGGGAGCCCATGGCTACACCTTC. Encoded protein: CASSFKWEGAHGYTF.

This chain joins TRBV7-9 and TRBJ1-3; 10 nucleotides align to TRBD1. The CDR3 loop spans 17 amino acids. Germline V CDR1 and CDR2: SEHNR, FQNEAQ (reference sequence). Unmatched junction bases numbered 6, after V lost 2 bases and J lost 2 bases. CDR3 nucleotide sequence: TGTGCCAGCAGCTTAAGGGACAGGGGACGGACTGGAAACACCATATATTTT. This sequence encodes CASSLRDRGRTGNTIYF.

The V gene is TRBV10-2, the J gene TRBJ1-1; the D is unclear. Germline-derived CDR1 and CDR2 are WSHSY and SAAADI. This CDR3 spans 14 amino acids. Trimming stripped 4 bases from V and 3 bases from J, with 12 bases between. The CDR3 DNA follows: TGCGCCAGCAGTGCCCGCGGAGAGGACACTGAAGCTTTCTTT. Amino acids: CASSARGEDTEAFF.

V gene TRBV11-3 combines with J gene TRBJ2-2; 11 bases align to TRBD1. Germline V gene sequence: CDR1 SGHNT, CDR2 YENEEA. The trim removed 5 bases at V and 7 bases at J, leaving 3 bases unmatched. The CDR3 spans 14 residues. CDR3 sequence reads: CASSRTGGLGELFF. CDR3 DNA sequence: TGTGCCAGCAGCCGGACAGGGGGCCTCGGGGAGCTGTTTTTT. The full variable domain, its missing parts supplied by reference TRBV11-3 and TRBJ2-2, is EAGVVQSPRYKIIEKKQPVAFWCNPISGHNTLYWYLQNLGQGPELLIRYENEEAVDDSQLPKDRFSAERLKGVDSTLKIQPAELGDSAVYLCASSRTGGLGELFFGEGSRLTVL.

CDR3 DNA sequence: TGTGCCAGTAGTCGGCGTGGGCAGGGGGTTTTTTATGGCTACACCTTC. This gives the protein CASSRRGQGVFYGYTF. The genes are TRBV19 and TRBJ1-2, with 7 nucleotides matching TRBD1. Unmatched junction bases numbered 14, after V lost 5 bases and J lost 5 bases. The length of the CDR3 is 16 residues. Germline loops: CDR1 LNHDA, CDR2 SQIVND (reference sequence). Variable domain in full (rest from reference TRBV19 and TRBJ1-2): DGGITQSPKYLFRKEGQNVTLSCEQNLNHDAMYWYRQDPGQGLRLIYYSQIVNDFQKGDIAEGYSVSREKKESFPLTVTSAQKNPTAFYLCASSRRGQGVFYGYTFGSGTRLTVV.

This chain uses TRBV3-1 (or the pseudogene TRBV3-2) with TRBJ2-5; D remains ambiguous. The CDR3 runs 15 residues. Germline V CDR1 and CDR2: LGHDT, YNNKEL (reference sequence). The V gene lost 3 bases and the J gene lost 2 bases, with 13 bases spanning the gap. In DNA, the CDR3 is TGTGCCAGCAGCCAGTCTAGGCCAGCGCAAGAGACCCAGTACTTC. This encodes CASSQSRPAQETQYF.

The chain has TRBV18 and TRBJ1-1, with D tentatively TRBD1 (6 bases). Trimming took 4 bases from V and 1 from J, leaving 13 bases between them. This CDR3 is built from 15 residues. The germline V gene encodes CDR1 KGHSH and CDR2 LQKENI. CDR3 coding DNA: TGTGCCAGCTCACAACTCGGACAGTCGAACACTGAAGCTTTCTTT. The encoded protein is CASSQLGQSNTEAFF.

The rearrangement links TRBV4-1 to TRBJ2-7; TRBD2 aligns across 7 bases. Germline values: CDR1 MGHRA, CDR2 YSYEKL. Trimming at V came to 1 base and at J to 6 bases, leaving 9 bases not matched to a gene. The CDR3 consists of 15 residues. CDR3 region: CASSQADGWTSEQYF. The CDR3 coding sequence is TGCGCCAGCAGCCAAGCTGACGGCTGGACTAGCGAGCAGTACTTC.

The chain recombines TRBV13 with TRBJ2-7; no clear D gene. Per the germline V gene, CDR1 is PRHDT and CDR2 is FYEKMQ (reference sequence). The ends were cut back, 6 bases at V and 4 bases at J, with 7 bases in the middle. The CDR3 has 11 residues. CDR3 loop: CASSGQYEQYF. CDR3 nucleotide sequence: TGTGCCAGCAGTGGCCAATACGAGCAGTACTTC.

The chain couples TRBV7-2 to TRBJ1-3; D may be TRBD1 (6 bases). The V end lost 1 base, the J end lost 4 bases, and 11 bases lay between the germline ends. Looked up from germline, CDR1 is SGHTA and CDR2 is FQGNSA. The CDR3 totals 15 residues. CDR3 DNA: TGTGCCAGCAGCTTAGTTCGGGACATCGGAAACACCATATATTTT. Amino acids: CASSLVRDIGNTIYF.

V usage is TRBV6-5 and J usage is TRBJ2-7, with D possibly being TRBD1 (6 bases). Germline V lookup: CDR1 MNHEY, CDR2 SVGAGI. The CDR3 covers 15 residues. The germline V and J ends were trimmed by 6 bases and 4 bases, with 19 bases remaining between them. For the CDR3, the DNA is TGTGCCAGCAGCGCCTTCACCGGGACACATTACGAGCAGTACTTC. It is translated as CASSAFTGTHYEQYF.

This chain uses TRBV6-5 with TRBJ1-2; no reliable D call. This CDR3 has 13 residues. V was clipped by 2 bases and J by 1 base, with 5 bases between them. The germline V gene encodes CDR1 MNHEY and CDR2 SVGAGI. The CDR3 reads CASSYRLNYGYTF. The CDR3, as DNA: TGTGCCAGCAGTTACCGACTTAACTATGGCTACACCTTC.